This entry is about one T cell receptor beta chain. Its target is not known. The data belong to a study of siplizumab effects on memory and regulatory T cells. The study, taken as a whole, reports: Only a minor fraction of alloreactive clones mapped to unstimulated subsets. Under siplizumab, alloreactive sequences traced to unstimulated CD4+ memory cells were significantly reduced. In controls, roughly 25% of mappable alloreactive CD4+ clones were Treg-derived on average, versus around 70% with siplizumab.

In germline, CDR1 is MNHEY, CDR2 SVGAGI. This CDR3 region has 13 residues. Trimming took off 6 bases at V and 6 bases at J, with 15 bases between the two ends. Every sample had some 99,000 of its TCR templates assayed. Generated by immunoSEQ multiplex PCR, the TCRdb table keeps only in-frame clones and is missing some. The table shows roughly 110,000 clones, with around 93% occurring only once. The TCR sequence derives from a human donor in good health. The rearrangement uses TRBV6-5 and TRBJ2-7; D is uncertain. The sequenced sample was non-Treg CD4+ T cells sorted from blood. The CDR3 nucleotides read TGTGCCAGCAGCCCTTCGACATTGCGCGAGCAGTACTTC. The encoded protein is CASSPSTLREQYF.